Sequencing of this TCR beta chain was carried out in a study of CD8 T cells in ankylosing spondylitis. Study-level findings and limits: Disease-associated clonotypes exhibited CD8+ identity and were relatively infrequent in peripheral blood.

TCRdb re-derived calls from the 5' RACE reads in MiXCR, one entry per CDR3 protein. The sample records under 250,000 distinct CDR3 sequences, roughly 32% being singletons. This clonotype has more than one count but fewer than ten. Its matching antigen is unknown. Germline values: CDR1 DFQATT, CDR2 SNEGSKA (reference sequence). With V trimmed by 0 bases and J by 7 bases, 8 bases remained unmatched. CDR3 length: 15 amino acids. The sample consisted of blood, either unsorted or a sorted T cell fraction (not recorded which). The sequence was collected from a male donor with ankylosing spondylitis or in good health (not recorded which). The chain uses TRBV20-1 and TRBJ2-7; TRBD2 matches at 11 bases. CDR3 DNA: TGCAGTGCTAGAGACCTAGCGGGGGGAAACGGGGAGCAGTACTTC. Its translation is CSARDLAGGNGEQYF.